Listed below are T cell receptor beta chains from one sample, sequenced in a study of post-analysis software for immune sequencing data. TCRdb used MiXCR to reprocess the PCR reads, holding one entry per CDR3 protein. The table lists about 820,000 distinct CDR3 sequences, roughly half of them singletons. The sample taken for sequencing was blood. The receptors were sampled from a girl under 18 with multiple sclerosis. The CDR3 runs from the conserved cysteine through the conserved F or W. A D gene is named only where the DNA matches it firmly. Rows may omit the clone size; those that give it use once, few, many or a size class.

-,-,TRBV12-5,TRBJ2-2,TGTGCTAGTGGTTACGGCCCCACCGGGGAGCTGTTTTTT,CASGYGPTGELFF
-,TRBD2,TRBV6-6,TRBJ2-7,TGTGCCAGCAGTTCGGGACTAGCGGGAGGGCCGTGGGAGCAGTACTTC,CASSSGLAGGPWEQYF
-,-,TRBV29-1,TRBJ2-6,TGCAGCGTTGAGAATCTATCAGGGGCTGGGGCCAACGTCCTGACTTTC,CSVENLSGAGANVLTF
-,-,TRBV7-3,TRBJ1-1,TGTGCCAGCAGCTTACGGTCAGGGTCCCACACTGAAGCTTTCTTT,CASSLRSGSHTEAFF
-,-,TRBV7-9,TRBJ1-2,TGTGCCAGCAGCTTACAGGGGACGATCAACTATGGCTACACCTTC,CASSLQGTINYGYTF
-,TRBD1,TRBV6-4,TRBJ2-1,TGTGCCAGCAGTGAGAGACAGGGGGCCAATGAGCAGTTCTTC,CASSERQGANEQFF
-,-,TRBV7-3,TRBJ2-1,TGTGCCAGCAGTCCTCCGGGGAGTGGGGAGCAGTTCTTC,CASSPPGSGEQFF
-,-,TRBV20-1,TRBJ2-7,TGCAGTGCTAGAGATTGGCAGGGTCTCTACGAGCAGTACTTC,CSARDWQGLYEQYF
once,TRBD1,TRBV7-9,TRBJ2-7,TGTGCCAGCAGCCCGGGACAGGGTAATCAGCAGTACTTC,CASSPGQGNQQYF
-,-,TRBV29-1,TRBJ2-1,TGCAGCGTTGGGCGAACCGTCCATGAGCAGTTCTTC,CSVGRTVHEQFF
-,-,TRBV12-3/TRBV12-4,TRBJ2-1,TGTGCCAGCAGGCTATTAGGCGGCTATCCTGAGCAGTTCTTC,CASRLLGGYPEQFF
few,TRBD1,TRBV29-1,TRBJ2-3,TGCAGCGTGGGGACAGGGGAGGTGGATACGCAGTATTTT,CSVGTGEVDTQYF
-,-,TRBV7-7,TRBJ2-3,TGTGCCAGCAGCTCCGGCCGAACGGGCGGTAGCACAGATACGCAGTATTTT,CASSSGRTGGSTDTQYF
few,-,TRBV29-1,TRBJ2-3,TGCAGCGTCGAGAGCTGGGGGGCGACAGATACGCAGTATTTT,CSVESWGATDTQYF
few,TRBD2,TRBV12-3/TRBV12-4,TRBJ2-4,TGTGCCAGCACCCTCGGGAGCCTAGCGGGGGGGCAGTACTTC,CASTLGSLAGGQYF
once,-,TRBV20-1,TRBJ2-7,TGCAGTGCTAGCCATCGGGACGTATATTCCTACGAGCAGTACTTC,CSASHRDVYSYEQYF
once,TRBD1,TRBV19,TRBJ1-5,TGTGCCAGTAGTATAACAGGGGACTGGTATAGCAATCAGCCCCAGCATTTT,CASSITGDWYSNQPQHF
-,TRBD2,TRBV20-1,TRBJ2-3,TGCAGTGCCACCGAGACTAGCGGAGGGGCAGATACGCAGTATTTT,CSATETSGGADTQYF
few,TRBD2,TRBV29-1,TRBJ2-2,TGCAGCGTGGGGACTAGAGGACCCGGGGCGGCCGGGGAGCTGTTTTTT,CSVGTRGPGAAGELFF
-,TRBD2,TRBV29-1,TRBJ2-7,TGCAGCGCCAAGGGGCTAGCGGAAGTGTACGAGCAGTACTTC,CSAKGLAEVYEQYF
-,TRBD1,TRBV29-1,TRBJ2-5,TGCAGCGTTGTATTTTTGGACAGGGCATGGGAGACCCAGTACTTC,CSVVFLDRAWETQYF
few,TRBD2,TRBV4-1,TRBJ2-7,TGCGCCAGCAGCCAAGCCCCTTCTAGCGGAATCTACGAGCAGTACTTC,CASSQAPSSGIYEQYF
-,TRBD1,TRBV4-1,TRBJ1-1,TGCGCCAGCAGAATGACAGGGTCGGCTGAAGCTTTCTTT,CASRMTGSAEAFF
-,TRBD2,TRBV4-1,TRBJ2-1,TGCGCCAGCAGCCAAGTAGCGGGAGGGACCTACAATGAGCAGTTCTTC,CASSQVAGGTYNEQFF
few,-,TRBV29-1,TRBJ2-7,TGCAGCGCAGTGGCGTCCGGAGATAGGTACGAGCAGTACTTC,CSAVASGDRYEQYF
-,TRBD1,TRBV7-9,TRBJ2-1,TGTGCCAGCAGCGGACAGGGGGCAACTGAGCAGTTCTTC,CASSGQGATEQFF
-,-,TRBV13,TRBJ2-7,TGTGCCAGCAGCTCGCTCTCGGACGAGCAGTACTTC,CASSSLSDEQYF
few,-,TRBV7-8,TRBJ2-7,TGTGCCAGCACTGGCTTTGAGGGAACCTACGAGCAGTACTTC,CASTGFEGTYEQYF
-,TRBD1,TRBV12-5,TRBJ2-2,TGTGCTAGTGGACCGGCGGGACAGGCGAACACCGGGGAGCTGTTTTTT,CASGPAGQANTGELFF
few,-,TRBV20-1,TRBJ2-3,TGCAGTGCTAGGGCAGGGGAGACAGATACGCAGTATTTT,CSARAGETDTQYF
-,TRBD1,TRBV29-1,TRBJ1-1,TGCAGCGTTACAGGGGCCATGAACACTGAAGCTTTCTTT,CSVTGAMNTEAFF
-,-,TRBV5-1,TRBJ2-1,TGCGCCAGCAGCTCGACTCCCGATACTTACAATGAGCAGTTCTTC,CASSSTPDTYNEQFF
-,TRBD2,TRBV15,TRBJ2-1,TGTGCCACCAGCAGAGAACTAGCGGGCAACAATGAGCAGTTCTTC,CATSRELAGNNEQFF
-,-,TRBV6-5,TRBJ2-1,TGTGCCAGCAGACACGGAGATTCCTACAATGAGCAGTTCTTC,CASRHGDSYNEQFF
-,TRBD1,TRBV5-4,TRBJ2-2,TGTGCCAGCAGCAGGACAGGGGGAAGAACCGGGGAGCTGTTTTTT,CASSRTGGRTGELFF
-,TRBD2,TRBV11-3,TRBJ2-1,TGTGCCAGCAGCTTAGACTTAGCGGGACTAGCGGGCTACAATGAGCAGTTCTTC,CASSLDLAGLAGYNEQFF
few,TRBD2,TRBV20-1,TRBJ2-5,TGCAGTGCCCCTCCCGCGGGAGCGGTCGAGACCCAGTACTTC,CSAPPAGAVETQYF
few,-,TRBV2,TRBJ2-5,TGTGCCAGCAGTGAACAGGGGGAGACCCAGTACTTC,CASSEQGETQYF
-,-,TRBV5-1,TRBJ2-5,TGCCCCAGCAGCTTCCCCAGGGAAGAGACCCAGTACTTC,CPSSFPREETQYF
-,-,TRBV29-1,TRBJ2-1,TGCAGCGTTGAAGATTTTATGGTAGTAGGACAAAGTGAGCAGTTCTTC,CSVEDFMVVGQSEQFF
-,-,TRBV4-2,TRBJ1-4,TGTGCCAGCAGCCCCGACCGGGGCTTGGATGAAAAACTGTTTTTT,CASSPDRGLDEKLFF
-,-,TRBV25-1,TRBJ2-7,TGTGCCAGCAGGCCCTCAACCGGTCCCGAGCAGTACTTC,CASRPSTGPEQYF
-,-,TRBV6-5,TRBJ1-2,TGTGCCAGCAGTTACAGGCAGGGTTGGGGCTACACCTTC,CASSYRQGWGYTF
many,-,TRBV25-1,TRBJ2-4,TGTGCCAGCAACGACAAAAACATTCAGTACTTC,CASNDKNIQYF
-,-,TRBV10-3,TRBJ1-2,TGTGCCATCAGTGAGTCTGAGGGTTTCTATGGCTACACCTTC,CAISESEGFYGYTF
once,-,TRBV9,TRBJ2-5,TGTGCCAGCAGCGTAGGAAAGGACAGAAGCCAAGAGACCCAGTACTTC,CASSVGKDRSQETQYF
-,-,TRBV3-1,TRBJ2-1,TGTGCCAGTAGCCAAAGAGGGACCCCAAAAAACAATGAGCAGTTCTTC,CASSQRGTPKNNEQFF
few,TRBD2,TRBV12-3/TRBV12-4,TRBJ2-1,TGTGCCAGCAGTGTCCATTCGGGACTAGCGGGAGCGGGATACAATGAGCAGTTCTTC,CASSVHSGLAGAGYNEQFF
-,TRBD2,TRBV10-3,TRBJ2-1,TGTGCCATCAGCCCCATAGCGGGAGGAGAGCAGTTCTTC,CAISPIAGGEQFF
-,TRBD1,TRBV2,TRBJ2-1,TGTGCCAGCTTCCTGGGACAGTCCTACAATGAGCAGTTCTTC,CASFLGQSYNEQFF
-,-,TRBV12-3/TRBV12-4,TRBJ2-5,TGTGCCAGCAGTTTCACACGGTCCCCGACACCCTCCCAAGAGACCCAGTACTTC,CASSFTRSPTPSQETQYF
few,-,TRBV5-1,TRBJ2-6,TGCGCCAGCAGCCGTTTGGGGGGCGCTGGATCTGGGGCCAACGTCCTGACTTTC,CASSRLGGAGSGANVLTF
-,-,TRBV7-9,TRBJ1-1,TGTGCCAGCAAGCTCGCACAGAACACTGAAGCTTTCTTT,CASKLAQNTEAFF
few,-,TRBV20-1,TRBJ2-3,TGCAGTGCGATGGACTCACCAGATACGCAGTATTTT,CSAMDSPDTQYF
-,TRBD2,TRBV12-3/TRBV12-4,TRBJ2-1,TGTGCCAGCGGGTTTGGCGGGGGGCGGTACAATGAGCAGTTCTTC,CASGFGGGRYNEQFF